Below, 7 T cell receptor beta chains from the same sample are listed, as sequenced in a study of radiation and T cells in renal cell carcinoma. Libraries were prepared by immunoSEQ multiplex PCR; TCRdb keeps only in-frame clonotypes and omits some of them. The table records 150,000 to 200,000 clones, about 87% of them present only once. Regarding time point: blood 4 weeks post-SBRT, at nephrectomy. Treatment noted: 15 Gy SBRT to primary tumor, nephrectomy 4 weeks later. Material: blood, obtained from a patient whose treatment included radiotherapy and nephrectomy. The receptor set was obtained from a woman between 50 and 59 years old with renal cell carcinoma.

This clone showed up just a few times. The chain carries TRBV7-2 and TRBJ2-2; no firm D call. V was cut by 0 bases and J by 4 bases, with 15 bases left in between. Germline V lookup: CDR1 SGHTA, CDR2 FQGNSA. The CDR3 runs to 17 residues. This CDR3 is CASSLAYRARRTGELFF. CDR3 in DNA: TGTGCCAGCAGCTTAGCTTATAGGGCCAGACGCACCGGGGAGCTGTTTTTT.

The chain uses TRBV5-6 and TRBJ1-1; D is perhaps TRBD1 (6 bases). The CDR3 totals 15 residues. Germline CDR1 reads SGHDT; CDR2 reads YYEEEE. The V end was cut by 4 bases, the J end by 3 bases, with 16 bases between. CDR3 loop: CASSTTGFLYTEAFF. The CDR3 DNA follows: TGTGCCAGCAGCACTACAGGGTTCCTGTACACTGAAGCTTTCTTT.

V usage is TRBV19 and J usage is TRBJ2-7; D is perhaps TRBD1 (5 bases). CDR1 is LNHDA, CDR2 SQIVND, per germline (reference sequence). The CDR3 is made up of 13 amino acids. The V gene lost 5 bases and the J gene lost 7 bases, with 15 bases spanning the gap. CDR3 in amino acids: CASSARDLREQYF. The CDR3 region has the DNA TGTGCCAGTAGTGCCAGGGATCTGAGGGAGCAGTACTTC.

This sequence joins TRBV5-1 and TRBJ2-3; the match to TRBD1 covers 12 bases. CDR3 length equals 17 residues. Germline CDR1 is SGHRS and CDR2 is YFSETQ. The V and J ends lost 6 bases and 1 base, in that order; junction bases with no gene match: 9. CDR3 protein: CASTRDRGRGGTDTQYF. CDR3 in DNA: TGCGCCAGCACCCGGGACAGGGGGCGCGGGGGCACAGATACGCAGTATTTT. The complete variable domain, with remaining parts taken from reference TRBV5-1 and TRBJ2-3, reads KAGVTQTPRYLIKTRGQQVTLSCSPISGHRSVSWYQQTPGQGLQFLFEYFSETQRNKGNFPGRFSGRQFSNSRSEMNVSTLELGDSALYLCASTRDRGRGGTDTQYFGPGTRLTVL.

The V call is TRBV5-4, the J call TRBJ2-3; D gene ambiguous. The CDR3 runs to 15 residues. V lost 4 bases and J 0 bases, leaving 12 bases between the germline ends. Germline assignment: CDR1 SGHNT and CDR2 YYREEE (reference sequence). Here the CDR3 reads CASSRSSDSTDTQYF. The DNA of the CDR3 is TGTGCCAGCAGCCGATCTTCCGACAGCACAGATACGCAGTATTTT.

This chain connects TRBV7-2 to TRBJ2-5, with 9 nucleotides matching TRBD2. The CDR3 covers 16 residues. The V and J ends lost 1 base and 4 bases, in that order; junction bases with no gene match: 7. Germline V CDR1 and CDR2: SGHTA, FQGNSA. In DNA, the CDR3 is TGTGCCAGCAGCTTAGACCAAGCGGGGGGTAGAGAGACCCAGTACTTC. Protein sequence: CASSLDQAGGRETQYF.

The rearrangement joins TRBV11-3 to TRBJ1-2; TRBD1 might be the D (5 bases). The germline V gene has CDR1 SGHNT and CDR2 YENEEA. The CDR3 covers 17 residues. Trimming pared 5 bases from V and 4 bases from J, leaving 23 bases between. The CDR3 DNA is TGTGCCAGCAGCCCAGAGGGGCCCAGGGCTACAGGCTATGGCTACACCTTC. Protein sequence: CASSPEGPRATGYGYTF.